This entry describes one TCR beta chain. Its target is not known. This sample was included in a study of CD8 T cells in Susac syndrome. Study observations and caveats: As the study acknowledged, the number of individuals in its TCR sequencing and HLA analysis was relatively small.

FACS was used to enrich TEMRA cells, whereas the CD8+ and CD4+ T cells were obtained by negative isolation. It was with random hexamers that about 0.45 to 1 ug RNA was reverse transcribed. The authors amplified TCR beta CDR3 across 54 Vbeta and 13 Jbeta using immunoSEQ multiplex PCR. TCRdb reanalysed the immunoSEQ multiplex PCR reads using MiXCR and keeps one entry per CDR3 protein. Here the sample spans about 120,000 distinct CDR3 sequences, around 90% being singletons. The V gene's germline CDR1 is DFQATT and CDR2 SNEGSKA (reference sequence). The CDR3 is 14 amino acids. The V end was cut by 1 base, the J end by 5 bases, with 12 bases between.

V gene TRBV20-1 combines with J gene TRBJ1-5; weak D call: TRBD1 (5 bases). The sequencing input was CD4+ T cells from PBMCs. This clonotype originated in a human donor in good health. In DNA, the CDR3 is TGCAGTGCTAGAGCCCCAAGGGGTGATCAGCCCCAGCATTTT. It specifies CSARAPRGDQPQHF.